A single sample gave rise to the 16 T cell receptor beta chains below, sequenced in a study of shared clonotypes between healthy human individuals. CD45RO-negative, CCR7-selected cells formed the naive CD8 fraction, which excluded terminally differentiated effector memory CD45RA+ cells. This table comes from immunoSEQ multiplex PCR, and its TCRdb copy is limited to in-frame clones, with some not included. The repertoire holds about 2.2 million clones, about 93% seen once, with around 1.7% in the top ten. The sequencing sample was made of naive CD8+ T cells from PBMCs. The receptors stem from a man aged 18-30 years in good health. Some clones in this sample may be carry-over from other donors' samples.

The V call is TRBV5-1, the J call TRBJ1-1, with TRBD1 as a possible D gene (5 bases). Germline CDR1 SGHRS, CDR2 YFSETQ. This CDR3 is 15 amino acids long. V was shortened by 1 base and J by 0 bases, with 10 bases between the two germline ends. CDR3 nucleotide sequence: TGCGCCAGCAGCTTGAAGGGGCCCTTGAACACTGAAGCTTTCTTT. Protein product: CASSLKGPLNTEAFF.

The genes are TRBV13 and TRBJ1-2; D gene uncertain. Looked up from germline, CDR1 is PRHDT and CDR2 is FYEKMQ (reference sequence). This CDR3 has 14 residues. The V gene lost 2 bases and the J gene lost 2 bases, with 9 bases spanning the gap. The DNA of the CDR3 is TGTGCCAGCAGCTTACAACGGTCCAACTATGGCTACACCTTC. Translated, it gives CASSLQRSNYGYTF.

V usage is TRBV30 and J usage is TRBJ1-6; 7 nucleotides align to TRBD1. The V segment lost 3 bases and the J segment 4 bases; nucleotides outside the gene matches: 6. From germline, CDR1 is GTSNPN and CDR2 SVGIG (reference sequence). The CDR3 length is 15 residues. The CDR3 loop is CAWRNPGQYNSPLHF. The CDR3 bases are TGTGCCTGGAGGAACCCGGGACAGTATAATTCACCCCTCCACTTT.

This clone turned up a few times. J is TRBJ1-1 and V is TRBV13; maybe TRBD1 (6 bases). The CDR3 runs 12 residues. Trimming took 3 bases from V and 8 from J, leaving 10 bases between them. CDR1 and CDR2 (germline): PRHDT, FYEKMQ (reference sequence). The CDR3 region is CASSLGGQEAFF. CDR3 DNA: TGTGCCAGCAGCTTGGGCGGACAGGAAGCTTTCTTT.

The chain recombines TRBV4-2 with TRBJ2-5, with 8 bases matching TRBD2. The germline CDR1 and CDR2 sequences are LGHNA and YNFKEQ. The CDR3 has 16 residues. Trimming cost V 0 bases and J 5 bases; bases outside gene matches: 8. The CDR3 DNA reads as TGTGCCAGCAGCCAAGATTGGGTTAGCGGGACGGAGACCCAGTACTTC. This codes for CASSQDWVSGTETQYF.

Remarks on this clone: Other DNA sequences within the sample encode an identical CDR3. The chain carries TRBV28 and TRBJ1-5; D may be TRBD1 (6 bases). The V gene lost 2 bases and the J gene lost 4 bases, with 6 bases spanning the gap. Germline V CDR1 and CDR2: MDHEN, SYDVKM. This CDR3 has 13 amino acids. CDR3 bases: TGTGCCAGCAGTTTACAGGGGAATCAGCCCCAGCATTTT. It translates to CASSLQGNQPQHF.

The chain couples TRBV29-1 to TRBJ2-3; D ambiguous. The germline V gene encodes CDR1 SQVTM and CDR2 ANQGSEA. This CDR3 is built from 14 residues. Trimming removed 0 bases at V and 5 bases at J, with 12 bases between. Written as DNA, the CDR3 is TGCAGCGTTGAAGAGAACAGCCCCATAGATACGCAGTATTTT. Amino acid sequence: CSVEENSPIDTQYF.

This chain joins TRBV23-1 and TRBJ2-7; 11 nucleotides align to TRBD2. TRBV23-1 is assigned to the ORF class and has an uncertain function. The V gene end was trimmed by 3 bases and the J gene end by 5 bases; junction bases not matched to a gene: 12. This CDR3 is 17 amino acids long. In DNA form, the CDR3 reads TGCGCCAGCAGTCATACCTCCGTAGCGGGAGGGCCAAACGAGCAGTACTTC. Its translation: CASSHTSVAGGPNEQYF.

This clone was counted a single time. The genes are TRBV2 and TRBJ1-2, with 8 bases identical to TRBD1. In germline, CDR1 is SNHLY, CDR2 FYNNEI. With V trimmed by 3 bases and J by 5 bases, 8 bases remained unmatched. The CDR3 loop spans 15 amino acids. CDR3 amino acids: CASSDGRDRSYGYTF. The CDR3 nucleotides read TGTGCCAGCAGTGATGGTAGGGACAGGAGTTATGGCTACACCTTC. The entire variable domain, with the rest obtained from reference TRBV2 and TRBJ1-2, is as follows: EPEVTQTPSHQVTQMGQEVILRCVPISNHLYFYWYRQILGQKVEFLVSFYNNEISEKSEIFDDQFSVERPDGSNFTLKIRSTKLEDSAMYFCASSDGRDRSYGYTFGSGTRLTVV.

The genes are TRBV19 and TRBJ1-1; D not certain. Germline V gene sequence: CDR1 LNHDA, CDR2 SQIVND (reference sequence). The CDR3 covers 15 residues. The V and J ends lost 7 bases and 0 bases respectively, with 15 bases between them. This chain's CDR3 is CASKGSTHMNTEAFF. In DNA, the CDR3 is TGTGCCAGTAAGGGCAGCACTCACATGAACACTGAAGCTTTCTTT.

The V gene is TRBV7-8, the J gene TRBJ2-5; TRBD1 aligns across 9 bases. TRBJ2-7 matches the DNA end more closely, so the J call is doubtful. The CDR3 covers 13 residues. From germline, CDR1 is SGHVS and CDR2 FQNEAQ. CDR3 region: CASGRDREGEQYF. CDR3 nucleotide sequence: TGTGCCAGCGGGAGGGACAGGGAAGGCGAGCAGTACTTC.

The V call is TRBV15, the J call TRBJ2-7; D unresolved. The CDR3 extends over 15 amino acids. Trimming pared 0 bases from V and 3 bases from J, leaving 12 bases between. Looked up from germline, CDR1 is LNHNV and CDR2 is YYDKDF (reference sequence). CDR3 bases: TGTGCCACCAGCAGAGATCGCGCAGCTTTCTACGAGCAGTACTTC. Translating gives CATSRDRAAFYEQYF. Filled out from reference TRBV15 and TRBJ2-7, the complete variable domain reads DAMVIQNPRYQVTQFGKPVTLSCSQTLNHNVMYWYQQKSSQAPKLLFHYYDKDFNNEADTPDNFQSRRPNTSFCFLDIRSPGLGDTAMYLCATSRDRAAFYEQYFGPGTRLTVT.

This clone has only a few counts. Other DNA sequences in the same sample also yield this CDR3. The chain has TRBV29-1 and TRBJ1-1; the D is unclear. V was clipped by 1 base and J by 1 base, with 1 base between them. The CDR3 is 11 residues long. CDR1 is SQVTM, CDR2 ANQGSEA, per germline. The CDR3 DNA reads TGCAGCGTTGAAGGGAACACTGAAGCTTTCTTT. The encoded protein is CSVEGNTEAFF.

In DNA, the CDR3 is TGTGCCAGCAGCTGGGGGGGTACTAATCAGCCCCAGCATTTT. This encodes CASSWGGTNQPQHF. The rearrangement joins TRBV7-2 to TRBJ1-5, with D possibly TRBD1 on 5 matching bases. With 4 bases removed from V and 4 bases from J, the gap between germline ends came to 11 bases. This CDR3 has 14 amino acids. From germline, CDR1 is SGHTA and CDR2 FQGNSA.

V gene TRBV30 combines with J gene TRBJ1-2; D possibly corresponds to TRBD1 (5 bases). V was clipped by 8 bases and J by 2 bases, with 9 bases between them. Germline CDR1 is GTSNPN and CDR2 is SVGIG (reference sequence). The CDR3 totals 11 residues. The CDR3 is CARGGNYGYTF. The CDR3, as DNA: TGTGCCCGTGGGGGGAACTATGGCTACACCTTC.

The count of this clone is one. This chain links TRBV4-3 with TRBJ2-3, with 11 bases fitting TRBD2. This CDR3 comprises 17 residues. Germline loops: CDR1 LGHNA, CDR2 YSLEER. Losses at the gene ends were 2 bases for V and 4 bases for J; bases not matched to a gene: 8. The CDR3 protein is CASSQSTSGSRADTQYF. DNA of the CDR3: TGCGCCAGCAGCCAATCCACTAGCGGGAGTAGGGCAGATACGCAGTATTTT.